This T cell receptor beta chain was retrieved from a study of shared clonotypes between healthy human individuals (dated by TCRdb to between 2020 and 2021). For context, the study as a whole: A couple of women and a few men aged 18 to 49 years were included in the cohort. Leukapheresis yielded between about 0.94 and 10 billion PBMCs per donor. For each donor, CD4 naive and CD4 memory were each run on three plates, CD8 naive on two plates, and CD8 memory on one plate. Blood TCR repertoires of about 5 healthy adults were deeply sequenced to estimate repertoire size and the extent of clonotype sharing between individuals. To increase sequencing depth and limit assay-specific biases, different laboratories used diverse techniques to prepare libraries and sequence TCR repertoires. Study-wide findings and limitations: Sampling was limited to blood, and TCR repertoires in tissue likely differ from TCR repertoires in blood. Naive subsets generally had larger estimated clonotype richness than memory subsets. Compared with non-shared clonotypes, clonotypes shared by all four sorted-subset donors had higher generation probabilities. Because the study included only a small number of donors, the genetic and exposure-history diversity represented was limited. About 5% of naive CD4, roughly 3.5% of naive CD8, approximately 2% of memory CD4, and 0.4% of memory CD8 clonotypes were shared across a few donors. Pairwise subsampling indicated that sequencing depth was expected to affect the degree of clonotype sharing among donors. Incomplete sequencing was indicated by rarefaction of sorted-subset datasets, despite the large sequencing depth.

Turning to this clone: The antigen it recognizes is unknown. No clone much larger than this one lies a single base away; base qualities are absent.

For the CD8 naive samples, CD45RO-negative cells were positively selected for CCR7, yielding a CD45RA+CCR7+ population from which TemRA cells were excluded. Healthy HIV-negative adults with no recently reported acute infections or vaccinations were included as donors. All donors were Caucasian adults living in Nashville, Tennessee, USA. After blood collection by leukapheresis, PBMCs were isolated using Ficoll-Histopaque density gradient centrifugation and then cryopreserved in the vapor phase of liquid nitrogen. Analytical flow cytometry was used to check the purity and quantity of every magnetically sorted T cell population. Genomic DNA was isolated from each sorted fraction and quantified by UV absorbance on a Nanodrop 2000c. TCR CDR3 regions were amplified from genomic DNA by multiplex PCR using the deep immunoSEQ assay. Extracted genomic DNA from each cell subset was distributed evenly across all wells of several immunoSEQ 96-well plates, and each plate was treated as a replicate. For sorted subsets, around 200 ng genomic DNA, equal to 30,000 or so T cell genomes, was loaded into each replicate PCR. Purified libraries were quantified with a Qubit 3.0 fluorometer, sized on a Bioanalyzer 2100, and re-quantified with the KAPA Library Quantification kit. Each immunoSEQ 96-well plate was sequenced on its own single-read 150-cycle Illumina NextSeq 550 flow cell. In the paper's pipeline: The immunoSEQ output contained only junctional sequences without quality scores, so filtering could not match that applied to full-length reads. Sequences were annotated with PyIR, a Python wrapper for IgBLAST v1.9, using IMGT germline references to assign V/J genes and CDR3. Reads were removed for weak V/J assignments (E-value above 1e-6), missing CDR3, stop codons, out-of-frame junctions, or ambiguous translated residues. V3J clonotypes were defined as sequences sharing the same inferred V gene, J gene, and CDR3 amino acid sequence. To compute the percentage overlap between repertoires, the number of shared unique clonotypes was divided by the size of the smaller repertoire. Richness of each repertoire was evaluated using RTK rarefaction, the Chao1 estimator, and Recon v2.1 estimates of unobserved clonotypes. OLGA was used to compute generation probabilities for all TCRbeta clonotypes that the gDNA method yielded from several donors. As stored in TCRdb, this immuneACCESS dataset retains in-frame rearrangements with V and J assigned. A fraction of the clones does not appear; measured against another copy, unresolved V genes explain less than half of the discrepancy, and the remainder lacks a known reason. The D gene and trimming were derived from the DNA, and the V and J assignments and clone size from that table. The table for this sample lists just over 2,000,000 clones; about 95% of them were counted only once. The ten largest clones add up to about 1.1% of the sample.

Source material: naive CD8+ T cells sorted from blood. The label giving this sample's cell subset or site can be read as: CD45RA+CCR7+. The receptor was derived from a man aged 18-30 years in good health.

The CDR3 amino acid sequence is: CASSLAGEGNTGELFF. In nucleotide form, the sequence is TGCGCCAGCAGCTTAGCGGGAGAGGGGAACACCGGGGAGCTGTTTTTT. Recombination connected TRBV10-2 to TRBJ2-2; 9 bases in between match TRBD2. The germline V end is reduced by 6 bases and the J end by 1 base; junction bases left unmatched: 6. CDR1 and CDR2 are drawn from the germline V gene: WSHSY, SAAADI. The CDR3 spans 16 residues, from the cysteine through the phenylalanine. Only CDR3 DNA is held: 48 bases, read in frame from base 1.